This T cell receptor beta chain originates from a study of T cells in Graves' hyperthyroidism and ophthalmopathy. Participants, patients aged 18 to 65, had newly diagnosed hyperthyroidism with a duration under 2 months. Germline V gene data show CDR1 as SGDLS and CDR2 as YYNGEE. This CDR3 is 14 amino acids long. Deletions cut 2 bases from V and 4 bases from J, with 13 bases between. Researchers took RNA transcripts and amplified the TCR beta CDR3 regions from them. The TCR CDR3 first-round RT-PCR relied on the HTBI primer set. TCRdb re-called the multiplex PCR reads with MiXCR, one entry per CDR3 protein. Here the sample spans about 300,000 distinct CDR3 sequences, roughly 15% being singletons.

The TCR was taken from a woman between 40 and 55 years old with Graves' hyperthyroidism. Specimen: blood. The V call is TRBV9, the J call TRBJ2-7, with a weak D call TRBD2 (6 bases). Here the CDR3 reads CASSVQEGAYEQYF. The CDR3 coding sequence is TGTGCCAGCAGCGTCCAGGAGGGAGCTTACGAGCAGTACTTC.